The sequence of this TCR beta chain was determined in a study of PD-L1 blockade in urothelial cancer. Study-wide context: Each patient had 0 to 3 earlier chemotherapy regimens. At 6 weeks and at 3 weeks (second dose) after treatment start, blood was analyzed. Reported median T cell count for blood samples was 110,000 to 150,000.

Synthetic TCR analog templates were added to each PCR reaction. Produced via immunoSEQ multiplex PCR; TCRdb's table is partial and in-frame only. The sample shows around 79,000 clones, about 82% of them seen only once. The sample's time point: pretreatment peripheral blood. This material consisted of PBMCs, taken around atezolizumab (anti-PD-L1) treatment. This TCR was recovered from a man aged 40-50 years with urothelial cancer.

This CDR3 is CASSPGGGGTEAFF. CDR3 nucleotide sequence: TGTGCCAGCAGTCCCGGCGGGGGAGGGACTGAAGCTTTCTTT. This chain connects TRBV27 to TRBJ1-1, with D perhaps matching TRBD1 (5 bases). Per the germline V gene, CDR1 is MNHEY and CDR2 is SMNVEV (reference sequence). The V end was cut by 5 bases, the J end by 5 bases, with 15 bases between. The CDR3 has 14 amino acids.